This T cell receptor beta chain was found in a study of T cell repertoires in cytomegalovirus infection. Study in general: The public TCR beta signatures pointed to both CMV infection and matching HLA type. Study-wide results and limits: Cumulative public TCR beta family frequency identified CMV carriers with the relevant HLA. Ex vivo, HLA-C-restricted CMV-specific TCR beta clonotypes prevailed over the rest of the response.

Germline V gene lookup returns CDR1 SGHTA and CDR2 FQGNSA. Trimming cost V 0 bases and J 4 bases, with 9 bases left between them. The CDR3 spans 15 residues. At least ten counts were recorded for this clonotype. What it binds is not known. MiXCR was run by TCRdb on the reads, yielding one entry per CDR3 protein. The table has around 320,000 distinct CDR3 sequences, roughly 9.5% seen once; the top ten hold 3.5% to 4.5%. V and J are TRBV7-2 and TRBJ2-2, with D tentatively TRBD2 (5 bases). Sequenced: PBMCs. The TCR originated in a human donor in good health (CMV status not recorded). Some clones in this sample may be carry-over from other donors' samples. The CDR3 sequence is CASSLALASTGELFF. The CDR3 coding sequence is TGTGCCAGCAGCTTAGCCCTAGCATCCACCGGGGAGCTGTTTTTT.